This T cell receptor (beta chain) originates from a study of CD8+ T cells in alopecia areata. Across the whole study: Treated patients were given 5 to 10 mg oral tofacitinib twice daily.

Worth noting for this clone: Its antigen is still unknown.

The CDR3 runs 13 residues. Germline values: CDR1 GTSNPN, CDR2 SVGIG (reference sequence). V lost 1 base and J lost 9, with 13 bases in between. The authors extracted RNA and reverse transcribed it into cDNA as the sequencing template. Clones were sequenced by immunoSEQ multiplex PCR, and TCRdb holds only the in-frame ones, with some missing. The table lists fewer than 250,000 clones, more than 55% of them singletons. As to treatment: oral pan-JAK inhibitor, 5-10 mg twice daily. The study's findings and limits: Treatment with tofacitinib significantly lowered scalp clonality and reduced expanded CD8+ clones among the top 100.

The rearrangement uses TRBV30 and TRBJ2-1; D gene ambiguous. Material: CD4+ T cells sorted from blood, obtained at week 4, from a patient treated with tofacitinib. The clonotype comes from a human donor with alopecia areata. The CDR3 protein is CAWSANDGFEQFF. CDR3 bases: TGTGCCTGGAGTGCTAACGACGGCTTTGAGCAGTTCTTC.